The clone carrying this T cell receptor (beta chain) was counted a few times. Unique molecular identifiers were incorporated when the TCRbeta library was constructed. TCRdb reanalysed the PCR reads using MiXCR and keeps one entry per CDR3 protein. The sample lists hundreds of thousands of distinct CDR3 sequences, roughly 17% occurring once. This record belongs to a study of T-cell reconstitution after alpha-beta-depleted transplantation in children. The V and J ends lost 6 bases and 1 base respectively, with 14 bases between them. The CDR3 has 15 residues. Germline CDR1 and CDR2: WNHNN and SYGVQD (reference sequence).

The sequence was obtained from a boy under two years old who had a stem cell transplant for Wiskott-Aldrich syndrome, so the T cells may come from the graft donor. The sequencing used PBMCs, mostly from graft donor cells, collected 360 days after TCRalphabeta/CD19-depleted stem cell transplant. The chain combines TRBV10-1 with TRBJ2-3; D is perhaps TRBD1 (6 bases). This CDR3 is CASREGTHRTDTQYF. CDR3 coding DNA: TGCGCCAGCAGAGAAGGGACACACCGCACAGATACGCAGTATTTT.